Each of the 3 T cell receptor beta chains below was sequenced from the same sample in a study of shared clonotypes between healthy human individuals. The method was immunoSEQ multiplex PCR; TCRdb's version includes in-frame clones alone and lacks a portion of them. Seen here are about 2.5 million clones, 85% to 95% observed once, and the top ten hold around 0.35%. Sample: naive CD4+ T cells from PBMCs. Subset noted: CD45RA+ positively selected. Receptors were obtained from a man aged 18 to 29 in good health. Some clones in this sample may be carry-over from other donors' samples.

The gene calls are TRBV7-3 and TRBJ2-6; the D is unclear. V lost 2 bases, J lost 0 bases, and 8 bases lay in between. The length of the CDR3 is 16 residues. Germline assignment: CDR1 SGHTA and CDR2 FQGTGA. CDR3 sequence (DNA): TGTGCCAGCAGCTTACCATCCATCTCTGGGGCCAACGTCCTGACTTTC. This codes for CASSLPSISGANVLTF.

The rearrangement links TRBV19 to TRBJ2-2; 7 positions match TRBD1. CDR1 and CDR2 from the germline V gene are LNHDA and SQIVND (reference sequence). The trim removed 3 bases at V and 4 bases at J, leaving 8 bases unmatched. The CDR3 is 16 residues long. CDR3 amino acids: CASSILSGGGTGELFF. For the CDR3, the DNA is TGTGCCAGTAGTATTTTGTCAGGGGGTGGCACCGGGGAGCTGTTTTTT.

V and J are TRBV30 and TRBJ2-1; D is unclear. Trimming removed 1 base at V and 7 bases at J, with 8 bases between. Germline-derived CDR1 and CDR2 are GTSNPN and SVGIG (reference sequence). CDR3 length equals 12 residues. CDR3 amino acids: CAWSARSNEQFF. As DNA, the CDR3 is TGTGCCTGGAGTGCCAGATCGAATGAGCAGTTCTTC.